The 24 T cell receptor beta chains listed next were all sequenced from one sample in a study of STAT5B mutations in CD4+ large granular lymphocyte leukemia. Using immunoSEQ multiplex PCR, the repertoire was profiled, and TCRdb retains in-frame clones only, with some absent. The sample yields 9,000 to 10,000 clones, approximately 83% seen once. The sequencing input was PBMCs. These receptors were taken from a man aged 55-75 years with CD4+ T-cell large granular lymphocyte leukemia.

The chain couples TRBV5-8 to TRBJ1-2, with no clear D. The CDR3 extends over 14 amino acids. Trimming took off 0 bases at V and 4 bases at J, with 10 bases between the two ends. Germline-derived CDR1 and CDR2 are SGHTS and YDEGEE. CDR3 bases: TGTGCCAGCAGCTTGGCCTACTCGGCCTATGGCTACACCTTC. This codes for CASSLAYSAYGYTF.

V usage is TRBV7-2 and J usage is TRBJ2-7; 7 nucleotides agree with TRBD1. Per germline, CDR1 SGHTA and CDR2 FQGNSA. Trimming cost V 1 base and J 5 bases; bases outside gene matches: 8. This CDR3 comprises 15 residues. Here the CDR3 DNA reads TGTGCCAGCAGCTTAGGACAGGGAAGTTTGGACGAGCAGTACTTC. It is translated as CASSLGQGSLDEQYF.

This clone was observed once. V and J are TRBV5-4 and TRBJ1-2, with 8 positions matching TRBD1. Per the germline V gene, CDR1 is SGHNT and CDR2 is YYREEE (reference sequence). The CDR3 extends over 16 amino acids. J was trimmed by 8 bases and V by 4 bases; bases with no gene match: 16. CDR3 protein: CASSQASTGGIEGYTF. CDR3 bases: TGTGCCAGCAGCCAAGCCTCCACAGGGGGAATAGAGGGCTACACCTTC.

The chain couples TRBV28 to TRBJ2-7, with TRBD2 matching over 10 bases. Germline CDR1 MDHEN, CDR2 SYDVKM. The CDR3 contains 15 residues. With 5 bases clipped from V and 2 bases from J, the junction kept 6 bases outside the gene matches. The CDR3 DNA is TGTGCCAGCAGTCCCTCTAGCGGGAGTCCCTACGAGCAGTACTTC. Encoded protein: CASSPSSGSPYEQYF.

This clone was seen just once. The chain employs TRBV27 and TRBJ1-1; D might be TRBD1 (5 bases). Germline values: CDR1 MNHEY, CDR2 SMNVEV (reference sequence). V was trimmed by 3 bases and J by 7 bases, leaving 12 bases between them. The CDR3 extends over 13 amino acids. For the CDR3, the DNA is TGTGCCAGCAGTTTGGGGACGGGCAATGAAGCTTTCTTT. This codes for CASSLGTGNEAFF.

The chain employs TRBV6-1 and TRBJ1-2; the D is unclear. Deletions cut 2 bases from V and 7 bases from J, with 8 bases between. The CDR3 totals 12 residues. CDR1 is MNHNS, CDR2 SASEGT, per germline. Here the CDR3 reads CASSESTIGYTF. The CDR3 nucleotides read TGTGCCAGCAGTGAAAGCACCATTGGCTACACCTTC.

This clone has only a few counts. The chain uses TRBV6-1 and TRBJ1-2; D remains unclear. CDR3 length: 13 amino acids. V lost 3 bases to trimming and J lost 4 bases, with 9 bases between them. The germline V gene has CDR1 MNHNS and CDR2 SASEGT. The CDR3 sequence is CASSDGNGYGYTF. CDR3 DNA: TGTGCCAGCAGTGATGGAAATGGCTATGGCTACACCTTC.

This clone qualifies as medium-sized (0.01 to 0.1%). This rearrangement joins TRBV7-9 to TRBJ2-7, with D possibly matching TRBD2 (6 bases). The CDR3 has 15 amino acids. CDR1 SEHNR and CDR2 FQNEAQ come from the germline V gene (reference sequence). V was pared by 5 bases and J by 4 bases, with 18 bases between. The CDR3 here is CASSLGTLNQYEQYF. The CDR3 nucleotides read TGTGCCAGCAGCCTCGGGACTTTGAACCAGTACGAGCAGTACTTC.

J is TRBJ1-2 and V is TRBV28; D is unresolved. V was trimmed by 3 bases and J by 5 bases, leaving 7 bases between them. The CDR3 runs to 12 residues. Germline V gene lookup returns CDR1 MDHEN and CDR2 SYDVKM. The CDR3 here is CASSLRRYGYTF. Written as DNA, the CDR3 is TGTGCCAGCAGTTTGCGGCGGTATGGCTACACCTTC.

The chain combines TRBV30 with TRBJ1-1, with 8 bases identical to TRBD1. The V and J ends lost 0 bases and 0 bases, in that order; junction bases with no gene match: 12. The CDR3 extends over 18 amino acids. Germline V gives CDR1 GTSNPN, CDR2 SVGIG (reference sequence). The CDR3 DNA follows: TGTGCCTGGAGTGTACAATGGGGTGACAGGGGCATGAACACTGAAGCTTTCTTT. Amino acid sequence: CAWSVQWGDRGMNTEAFF.

J is TRBJ2-5 and V is TRBV19, with 9 bases fitting TRBD2. Germline lookup yields CDR1 LNHDA and CDR2 SQIVND (reference sequence). The CDR3 extends over 15 amino acids. With 3 bases clipped from V and 5 bases from J, the junction kept 7 bases outside the gene matches. For the CDR3, the DNA is TGTGCCAGTAGTATCCGCGGGAGGGCCGGGGAGACCCAGTACTTC. Protein: CASSIRGRAGETQYF.

In its sample, this clone was seen a few times. The genes are TRBV28 and TRBJ1-1; no reliable D call. CDR1 is MDHEN, CDR2 SYDVKM, per germline. V was trimmed by 10 bases and J by 1 base, leaving 7 bases between them. This CDR3 has 11 amino acids. As DNA, the CDR3 is TGTGCCATAAACAGGAACACTGAAGCTTTCTTT. This sequence encodes CAINRNTEAFF.

This clone was observed once. The same CDR3 can be traced to other DNA sequences in this sample. This rearrangement joins TRBV19 to TRBJ2-5, with D unresolved. With 2 bases removed from V and 2 bases from J, the gap between germline ends came to 0 bases. Germline V gene sequence: CDR1 LNHDA, CDR2 SQIVND (reference sequence). This CDR3 has 11 amino acids. The CDR3 nucleotides read TGTGCCAGTAGTATACAAGAGACCCAGTACTTC. Its protein product is CASSIQETQYF.

V gene TRBV4-2 combines with J gene TRBJ1-1, with D maybe TRBD1 (6 bases). Per the germline V gene, CDR1 is LGHNA and CDR2 is YNFKEQ. V lost 4 bases to trimming and J lost 2 bases, with 29 bases between them. CDR3 length: 20 residues. The CDR3 nucleotides are TGTGCCAGCAGCCCATGGGAACCATACCGACAGGCCCTACCCAACACTGAAGCTTTCTTT. This encodes CASSPWEPYRQALPNTEAFF.

The genes are TRBV19 and TRBJ2-5; D is possibly TRBD1 (6 bases). V was cut by 3 bases and J by 5 bases, with 7 bases left in between. Germline V lookup: CDR1 LNHDA, CDR2 SQIVND (reference sequence). The CDR3 totals 12 residues. The CDR3 here is CASSIQGETQYF. The DNA for the CDR3 is TGTGCCAGTAGTATTCAGGGGGAGACCCAGTACTTC.

V usage is TRBV4-2 and J usage is TRBJ1-2; D might be TRBD1 (5 bases). The V end lost 7 bases, the J end lost 8 bases, and 17 bases lay between the germline ends. CDR3 length equals 13 residues. The germline CDR1 and CDR2 sequences are LGHNA and YNFKEQ. CDR3 sequence: CASTPQGRYGYTF. In DNA, the CDR3 is TGTGCCAGCACCCCTCAGGGTAGATACGGCTACACCTTC.

The chain has TRBV2 and TRBJ2-1; 9 nucleotides align to TRBD2. This CDR3 comprises 16 residues. The V and J ends lost 6 bases and 0 bases, in that order; junction bases with no gene match: 6. Per germline, CDR1 SNHLY and CDR2 FYNNEI. This CDR3 reads CASSPGRGGSYNEQFF. In DNA form, the CDR3 reads TGTGCCAGCAGCCCAGGGCGGGGGGGCTCCTACAATGAGCAGTTCTTC.

The CDR3: CASISDEVQETQYF. In DNA form, the CDR3 reads TGTGCCAGCATCTCAGACGAGGTTCAAGAGACCCAGTACTTC. V and J are TRBV28 and TRBJ2-5; no firm D call. In germline, CDR1 is MDHEN, CDR2 SYDVKM. The CDR3 contains 14 residues. V was cut by 7 bases and J by 2 bases, with 14 bases left in between.

This chain connects TRBV5-6 to TRBJ2-5, with 12 positions matching TRBD2. Trimming at V came to 0 bases and at J to 0 bases, leaving 3 bases not matched to a gene. Germline loops: CDR1 SGHDT, CDR2 YYEEEE. The CDR3 extends over 17 amino acids. The DNA for the CDR3 is TGTGCCAGCAGCTTGGGACTAGCGGGAGTTGACCAAGAGACCCAGTACTTC. This translates into CASSLGLAGVDQETQYF.

This chain connects TRBV11-2 to TRBJ2-7; possible D gene TRBD1, 5 bases. CDR1 SGHAT and CDR2 FQNNGV come from the germline V gene. Trimming removed 1 base from V and 7 bases from J, with 14 bases in between. The CDR3 runs to 14 residues. CDR3 region: CASSLVGVLPEQYF. The DNA of the CDR3 is TGTGCCAGCAGCTTAGTAGGGGTCCTCCCTGAGCAGTACTTC.

In regard to this clone: Relative to the germline gene, one junction end is altered; a read error may explain this. As DNA, the CDR3 is TGTGCCAGCAGGCTGGGGGGGGTCACCGGAGAGCTGTTTTTT. This codes for CASRLGGVTGELFF. The gene calls are TRBV6-5 and TRBJ2-2, with 7 nucleotides matching TRBD2. The CDR3 is made up of 14 amino acids. CDR1 and CDR2 (germline): MNHEY, SVGAGI.

V usage is TRBV6-1 and J usage is TRBJ1-2, with D possibly TRBD1 on 5 matching bases. Trimming shortened V by 2 bases and J by 4 bases, and 17 bases separated the two germline ends. CDR1 and CDR2 (germline): MNHNS, SASEGT. CDR3 length equals 16 residues. This CDR3 reads CASSESLGSGAYGYTF. The DNA for the CDR3 is TGTGCCAGCAGTGAATCTTTGGGCAGTGGGGCCTATGGCTACACCTTC.

The chain joins TRBV27 to TRBJ2-1, with 7 positions matching TRBD2. The ends lost 3 bases at V and 5 bases at J; junction bases unmatched: 13. The length of the CDR3 is 17 residues. Looked up from germline, CDR1 is MNHEY and CDR2 is SMNVEV (reference sequence). The CDR3 loop reads CASSFRPLATADNEQFF. In DNA form, the CDR3 reads TGTGCCAGCAGTTTCCGACCACTAGCGACGGCAGACAATGAGCAGTTCTTC.

The J gene is TRBJ1-5, the V gene TRBV19; 8 positions agree with TRBD1. Germline CDR1 reads LNHDA; CDR2 reads SQIVND (reference sequence). V gave up 7 bases and J gave up 4 bases; unmatched junction bases: 6. The CDR3 covers 14 residues. The CDR3 is CASTSTGANQPQHF. As DNA, the CDR3 is TGTGCCAGTACCTCGACAGGGGCAAATCAGCCCCAGCATTTT. Full variable domain (remainder filled in from reference TRBV19 and TRBJ1-5): DGGITQSPKYLFRKEGQNVTLSCEQNLNHDAMYWYRQDPGQGLRLIYYSQIVNDFQKGDIAEGYSVSREKKESFPLTVTSAQKNPTAFYLCASTSTGANQPQHFGDGTRLSIL.